This entry describes one T cell receptor (beta chain). This CDR3 region has 13 residues. Between the trimmed V and J ends, which lost 0 bases and 6 bases, there was a span of 5 bases. Germline lookup yields CDR1 MNHEY and CDR2 SVGAGI. Cohorts were based on clinical histories the participants reported. These data originate in a study of blood T cell repertoires in COVID-19. Assay used: immunoSEQ multiplex PCR; TCRdb lists only in-frame clones, some missing. The repertoire holds 270,000 or so clones, with 85% to 90% as singletons. This TCR came from a young woman with acute COVID-19. The J gene is TRBJ2-2, the V gene TRBV6-5, with D uncertain. The sequenced sample consisted of PBMCs or T cells enriched from blood (not recorded which). The CDR3 here is CASSYSGSGELFF. CDR3 coding DNA: TGTGCCAGCAGTTACTCCGGGTCCGGGGAGCTGTTTTTT.